This TCR beta chain is drawn from a study of T cells in women clearing cervical HPV infection. For the study at large: Case blood was drawn a median around 140 days after lesion detection.

On this clone itself: Its matching antigen is unknown. The CDR3 goes on 3 residues after the read ends, and that part is filled in from the germline J gene.

Average input was approximately 1.3 ug genomic DNA for immunoSEQ TCR beta CDR3 amplification. TCRdb's table, derived via immunoSEQ multiplex PCR, lists solely in-frame clones and lacks some. This listing includes more than 20,000 clones. Study-level points and caveats: TRBV6-7 relative abundance averaged approximately 0.1% in cases and approximately 0.15% in controls. CIN3+ cases had significantly higher TCR richness than controls; evenness did not differ.

The CDR3 is 14 amino acids. The V gene's germline CDR1 is SEHNR and CDR2 FQNEAQ (reference sequence). Trimming took 5 bases from V and 4 from J, leaving 14 bases between them. The specimen was blood buffy coat. This chain joins TRBV7-9 and TRBJ1-2; D is uncertain. The TCR was taken from a woman between 18 and 70 years old with a cervical HPV16 infection that either progressed to CIN3+ or cleared (not recorded which). The sequenced part of the CDR3 DNA is TGTGCCAGCAGCCCAGGTGGGCTCTCCTATGGC. It translates to CASSPGGLSYG. The CDR3, in full, reads CASSPGGLSYGYTF.